This record concerns one T cell receptor (beta chain) sequence. The antigen remains undetermined. A multiplex PCR was run with 60 Vbeta primers and 13 Jbeta primers. Profiling relied on immunoSEQ multiplex PCR, and the TCRdb table lists in-frame clones only, not all of them. Among 150,000 to 180,000 clones, about four fifths were seen once, and the ten largest hold 7.7%. The sample is drawn from a study of cytomegalovirus exposure and HLA in healthy donors. CDR1 SGHRS and CDR2 YFSETQ come from the germline V gene. The J segment lost 4 bases and the V segment lost 2 bases, leaving 4 bases of the junction unmatched. There are 14 residues in the CDR3. Study results and caveats: Indistinguishable V segments, including TRBV6-2 and TRBV6-3, were excluded. Reports showed the classifier diagnosing cytomegalovirus status with high specificity and sensitivity.

The chain is built from TRBV5-1 and TRBJ2-5; TRBD1 aligns across 8 bases. Input material: PBMCs. This receptor was taken from a man aged 25-40 years in good health and CMV-seropositive. In nucleotides, the CDR3 is TGCGCCAGCAGCTTCGGACAGGGAGGAGAGACCCAGTACTTC. It specifies CASSFGQGGETQYF.